Listed here are 17 T cell receptor beta chains from one sample, sequenced in a study of T-cell reconstitution after alpha-beta-depleted transplantation in children (dated by TCRdb to 2016 to 2017). Taken with the paper, the label for treatment or condition translates to: allogeneic hematopoietic cell transplantation with graft depleted of TCRalphabeta T cells and CD19 B cells. Receptor libraries were prepared by PCR. Instrument used: Illumina HiSeq 2500. TCR libraries were prepared with molecular barcoding, using unique molecular identifiers to normalize TCRbeta repertoire quantification. TCRdb cleaned the public reads at Q25 with fastp, built clones with MiXCR and kept in-frame beta chains. Every CDR3 protein is listed once, alongside the most common genes and DNA of its rows. The sample records 90,000 to 120,000 distinct CDR3 sequences, approximately 6.6% of which are singletons. The leading ten clones occupy roughly 24% of the sample.

The material sequenced was PBMCs, mostly from graft donor cells, taken 360 days after TCRalphabeta/CD19-depleted stem cell transplant. Receptor source: a male patient between 2 and 15 years old who had a stem cell transplant for acute lymphoblastic leukemia, so the T cells may come from the graft donor.

In its sample, this clonotype was seen a few times. The chain employs TRBV11-3 and TRBJ2-1; TRBD2 matches 9 bases. The CDR3 is made up of 15 amino acids. V was pared by 4 bases and J by 5 bases, with 6 bases of the junction left unmatched. Germline loops: CDR1 SGHNT, CDR2 YENEEA. The CDR3 reads CASSSHSSGDNEQFF. The CDR3, as DNA: TGTGCCAGCAGCTCCCATTCTAGCGGGGACAATGAGCAGTTCTTC.

This clonotype was seen repeatedly, ten times or more. The junction departs from the called germline gene at one end, perhaps through a read error. The chain has TRBV6-5 and TRBJ2-1; 7 bases match TRBD2. Germline CDR1 MNHEY, CDR2 SVGAGI. The CDR3 runs 15 residues. In nucleotides, the CDR3 is TGTGCCAGCAGTTGGGGCGGGAGAGACGAAGATGAGCAGTTTTTC. Its translation is CASSWGGRDEDEQFF.

This clonotype occurred many times. This chain links TRBV12-3 or TRBV12-4 with TRBJ2-3; the match to TRBD2 covers 12 bases. This CDR3 is 16 amino acids long. The V gene end was trimmed by 4 bases and the J gene end by 3 bases; junction bases not matched to a gene: 5. The CDR3 nucleotides read TGTGCCAGCAGTTCCACTAGCGGGGGGAAAACAGATACGCAGTATTTT. It yields the protein CASSSTSGGKTDTQYF.

This clonotype has a count of ten or more. The chain recombines TRBV5-1 with TRBJ2-2; TRBD2 agrees at 8 bases. This CDR3 spans 16 amino acids. The V gene's germline CDR1 is SGHRS and CDR2 YFSETQ. V lost 4 bases, J lost 4 bases, and 9 bases stayed unmatched. Here the CDR3 reads CASSPGLAGLTGELFF. The CDR3 DNA sequence: TGCGCCAGCAGCCCCGGACTAGCTGGCCTCACCGGGGAGCTGTTTTTT.

This sequence joins TRBV10-3 and TRBJ2-2; 9 bases agree with TRBD2. J lost 4 bases, V lost 0 bases, and 3 bases had no gene match. The length of the CDR3 is 16 residues. Per the germline V gene, CDR1 is ENHRY and CDR2 is SYGVKD. The CDR3 DNA is TGTGCCATCAGTGAGTCGAGCGGGGGGATCACCGGGGAGCTGTTTTTT. It is translated as CAISESSGGITGELFF.

There are a few counts of this clonotype. V and J are TRBV4-3 and TRBJ2-3; no clear D gene. Germline assignment: CDR1 LGHNA and CDR2 YSLEER. V lost 1 base and J lost 4, with 0 bases in between. This CDR3 is 11 amino acids long. For the CDR3, the DNA is TGCGCCAGCAGCCAAGCAGATACGCAGTATTTT. Protein product: CASSQADTQYF.

This clonotype was detected ten times or more. This chain connects TRBV25-1 to TRBJ1-2, with D perhaps matching TRBD1 (5 bases). This CDR3 comprises 13 residues. The germline CDR1 and CDR2 sequences are MGHDK and SYGVNS. Trimming removed 2 bases from V and 8 bases from J, with 12 bases in between. The CDR3 loop reads CASSEKRGRGYTF. DNA for the CDR3: TGTGCCAGCAGTGAAAAAAGGGGTCGAGGCTACACCTTC.

This clonotype has ten or more counts. This chain joins TRBV4-2 and TRBJ2-7, with 9 bases aligning to TRBD2. The CDR3 has 16 residues. Germline V gene data show CDR1 as LGHNA and CDR2 as YNFKEQ. After removal of 0 bases from V and 1 base from J, the junction contained 4 bases not matched to a gene. This chain's CDR3 is CASSQERLAGSYEQYF. DNA for the CDR3: TGTGCCAGCAGCCAAGAGCGCCTAGCGGGGTCCTACGAGCAGTACTTC.

The chain carries TRBV7-2 and TRBJ2-5; no definite D call. From germline, CDR1 is SGHTA and CDR2 FQGNSA. The V and J ends lost 1 base and 2 bases respectively, with 14 bases between them. This CDR3 is 16 amino acids long. The CDR3 DNA sequence: TGTGCCAGCAGCTTAGGTGCCAGCGCCGCACAAGAGACCCAGTACTTC. Translating it yields CASSLGASAAQETQYF.

In this sample, this clonotype turned up a few times. The chain recombines TRBV6-1 with TRBJ1-1; D is unclear. The CDR3 is 13 amino acids. Trimming removed 11 bases at V and 3 bases at J, with 16 bases between. Germline CDR1 is MNHNS and CDR2 is SASEGT. The CDR3 nucleotides read TGTGCCTCCGGTCCCGGGCCTTACACTGAAGCTTTCTTT. Protein sequence: CASGPGPYTEAFF.

The rearrangement joins TRBV5-1 to TRBJ2-7; no definite D call. CDR1 is SGHRS and CDR2 is YFSETQ in the germline V gene. Trimming left V 0 bases short and J 4 bases short, with 11 bases between. The CDR3 extends over 14 amino acids. CDR3 protein: CASSLGSWVYEQYF. The CDR3 DNA reads as TGCGCCAGCAGCTTGGGCAGTTGGGTTTACGAGCAGTACTTC. Using reference TRBV5-1 and TRBJ2-7 for the parts outside the CDR3, the full variable domain is KAGVTQTPRYLIKTRGQQVTLSCSPISGHRSVSWYQQTPGQGLQFLFEYFSETQRNKGNFPGRFSGRQFSNSRSEMNVSTLELGDSALYLCASSLGSWVYEQYFGPGTRLTVT.

This clonotype was picked up many times. The junction and the germline gene differ at one end; a read error may be behind it. V gene TRBV6-5 combines with J gene TRBJ2-7, with 13 bases lining up with TRBD2. Germline lookup yields CDR1 MNHEY and CDR2 SVGAGI. The CDR3 loop spans 18 amino acids. This chain's CDR3 is CASSYSPFGTSGNYDQYF. The CDR3 DNA reads as TGTGCCAGCAGTTACTCGCCCTTCGGGACTAGCGGGAATTACGATCAGTACTTC.

This clonotype was observed a few times. The chain uses TRBV28 and TRBJ1-1; weak D call: TRBD1 (5 bases). The CDR3 has 15 residues. The germline V and J ends were trimmed by 5 bases and 4 bases, with 17 bases remaining between them. Germline CDR1 is MDHEN and CDR2 is SYDVKM. The CDR3 DNA is TGTGCCAGCAGTCCCGGGACTCTTGGAGGCACTGAAGCTTTCTTT. This translates into CASSPGTLGGTEAFF.

In this sample, this clonotype turned up many times. This sequence joins TRBV9 and TRBJ2-1, with a weak D call TRBD1 (5 bases). V dropped 0 bases and J dropped 3 bases, with 13 bases sitting between them. Germline CDR1 and CDR2: SGDLS and YYNGEE. This CDR3 spans 16 amino acids. The CDR3 loop reads CASSVGYAGYYNEQFF. CDR3 DNA sequence: TGTGCCAGCAGCGTAGGTTACGCAGGGTACTACAATGAGCAGTTCTTC.

V usage is TRBV7-6 and J usage is TRBJ2-2; 7 nucleotides match TRBD1. Trimming removed 3 bases from V and 7 bases from J; junction bases left unmatched: 17. CDR1 is SGHVS, CDR2 FNYEAQ, per germline. The CDR3 is made up of 18 amino acids. Here the CDR3 reads CASSFQPEQGWVSGELFF. For the CDR3, the DNA is TGTGCCAGCAGCTTCCAACCCGAACAGGGGTGGGTCAGCGGGGAGCTGTTTTTT.

The chain has TRBV27 and TRBJ1-4, with a weak D call TRBD1 (6 bases). The CDR3 runs to 16 residues. V dropped 5 bases and J dropped 8 bases, with 21 bases sitting between them. Germline CDR1 reads MNHEY; CDR2 reads SMNVEV (reference sequence). The CDR3 region has the DNA TGTGCCAGCAGTACCCCGAGGGGGGGGGAACGGGAAAAACTGTTTTTT. It specifies CASSTPRGGEREKLFF.

Many counts were recorded for this clonotype. The V and J genes are TRBV3-1 and TRBJ2-1; D call uncertain. Looked up from germline, CDR1 is LGHDT and CDR2 is YNNKEL (reference sequence). The germline V and J ends were trimmed by 2 bases and 1 base, with 9 bases remaining between them. The CDR3 is 15 amino acids. CDR3 amino acids: CASSQNGPSYNEQFF. The DNA of the CDR3 is TGTGCCAGCAGCCAAAACGGGCCATCCTACAATGAGCAGTTCTTC.